This T cell receptor beta chain came from a study of regulatory and conventional T cells in RAG deficiency (dated by TCRdb to about 2017). Background on the whole study: The study used high-throughput TCR beta sequencing to compare repertoire diversity and composition of Treg, conventional CD4+ and CD8+ T cells between RAG-deficient patients and healthy controls. Results and caveats for the whole study, not just this receptor: Some T-cell subset analyses were not performed for some subjects. In Omenn syndrome and CID/AS patients compared with controls, roughly 100-fold fewer unique TCR beta sequences were detected from Treg cells, versus 8.5 to 10-fold fewer for other subsets. In Omenn syndrome patients, sorted CD25-high CD127-low cells may represent peripherally activated cells rather than bona fide Treg cells. All patient T-cell subsets had shorter CDR3 lengths; Omenn syndrome patients showed >75% Treg-Tconv repertoire overlap at nucleotide and amino acid level. Compared with control T-cell subpopulations, the RAG-deficient patients had markedly lower Shannon entropy and higher Simpson indices.

Library preparation was by the immunoSEQ multiplex PCR assay. Rearranged TCR beta chain products were amplified from genomic DNA of sorted T-cell subsets and sequenced. The authors' pipeline ran thus. Shannon entropy and Simpson indices were used to measure the diversity of productive TCR beta rearrangements in each repertoire. To assess clonal expansion, the frequencies of the 100 most abundant productive TCR beta clonotypes were added up as a share of total reads. The TRB repertoires were evaluated with a self-reactivity index based on amino acid usage at CDR3beta positions 6 and 7. Repertoire analyses used two-way ANOVA; flow cytometric analyses used Student t or Mann-Whitney tests. Drawn from immuneACCESS, this table holds only the in-frame rearrangements with V and J called that TCRdb kept. Clones are partly lost; checked studies trace under half to an unresolved V gene and leave the rest unexplained. V and J calls and clone size follow that table, whereas D and trimming were derived from the DNA. Within this sample are approximately 21,000 clones, with 95% to 97% of them counted one time only. The leading ten clones occupy 1% to 1.5% of the sample.

The germline V gene encodes CDR1 SGHNT and CDR2 YYREEE (reference sequence). The cysteine opens and the phenylalanine closes a CDR3 of 15 amino acids. The retained sequence is limited to the CDR3, 45 bases, with the frame set at the first base. V is trimmed back by 3 bases and J by 3 bases, and the junction contains 8 bases that no gene match accounts for. Before genomic DNA was extracted, conventional CD4+ T cells were isolated from blood as CD25-low CD127-high cells. Eight or nine healthy control donors were used as the comparison group for repertoire analyses. About this clone itself: No cognate antigen has been identified for it. No clone much larger than this one lies a single base away; base qualities are absent.

The same sample was also used in a study of regulatory T cells. Reported in the second study: For the multiplex PCR, 52 forward TRBV primers and 13 reverse TRBJ primers were used, and amplification bias was corrected with both assay-based and computational methods. Repertoires from patients had restricted unique TRB V-J pairs and skewed V and J gene usage, with the strongest effect in regulatory T cells. Between CD3G-deficient patients and healthy controls, the study compared T-cell receptor beta repertoires in sorted regulatory T cells, conventional CD4+ T cells and CD8+ T cells. Ficoll density separation was used to isolate peripheral blood mononuclear cells. Within the immunoSEQ assay, multiplex PCR amplified rearranged TRB loci from genomic DNA. Sequencing of the TRB amplicons was done on an Illumina HiSeq platform. Raw sequences were error-filtered and aligned to reference gene sequences by custom algorithms, then analyzed with the immunoSEQ online tools. Frequencies of productive and nonproductive TRB rearrangements were assessed among unique sequences as well as among total sequences. Prism software was used to run t tests, Mann-Whitney tests or two-way ANOVA for comparisons between groups.

The chain was built from TRBV5-4 and TRBJ2-7; 8 middle bases align to TRBD1. The sample taken for sequencing was CD25- CD4+ T cells sorted from blood. The clonotype comes from a human donor in good health. In nucleotides, the sequence is TGTGCCAGCAGCTCCCGGGACAGGAGATACTACGAGCAGTACTTC. This encodes CASSSRDRRYYEQYF.